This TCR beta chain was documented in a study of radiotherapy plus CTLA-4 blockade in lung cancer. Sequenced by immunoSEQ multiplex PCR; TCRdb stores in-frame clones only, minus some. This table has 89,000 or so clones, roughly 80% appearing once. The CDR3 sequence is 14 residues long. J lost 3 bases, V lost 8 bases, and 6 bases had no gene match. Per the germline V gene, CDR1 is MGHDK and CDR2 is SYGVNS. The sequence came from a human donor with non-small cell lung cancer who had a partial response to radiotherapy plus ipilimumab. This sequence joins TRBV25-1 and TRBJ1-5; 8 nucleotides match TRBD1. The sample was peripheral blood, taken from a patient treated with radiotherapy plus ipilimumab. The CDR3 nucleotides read TGTGCCAGCGGATTGACAGGGGACAATCAGCCCCAGCATTTT. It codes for CASGLTGDNQPQHF.